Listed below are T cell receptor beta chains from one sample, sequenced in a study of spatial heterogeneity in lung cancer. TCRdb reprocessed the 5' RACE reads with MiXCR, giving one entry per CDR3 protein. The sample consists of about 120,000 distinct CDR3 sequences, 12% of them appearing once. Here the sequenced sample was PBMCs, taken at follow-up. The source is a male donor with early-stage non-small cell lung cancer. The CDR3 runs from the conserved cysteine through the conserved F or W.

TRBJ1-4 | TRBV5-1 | CASSLGDRDNYEKLFF
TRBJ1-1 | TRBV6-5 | CASSYSAVRNTEAFF
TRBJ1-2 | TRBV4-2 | CASSREKGAGYGYTF
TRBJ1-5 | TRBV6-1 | CASSTGSTGQPQHF
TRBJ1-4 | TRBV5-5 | CASSLEGLNEKLFF
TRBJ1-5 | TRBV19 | CASSIYLQGARNQPQHF
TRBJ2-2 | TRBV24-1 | CATSDYKLFPGELFF
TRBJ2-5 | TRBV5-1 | CASSLAPSGGSETQYF
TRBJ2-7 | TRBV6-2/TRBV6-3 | CASRRTGGTYEQYF
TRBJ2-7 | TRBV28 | CASSSAGTPYEQYF
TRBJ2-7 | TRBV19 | CASSRGGYGTYEQYF
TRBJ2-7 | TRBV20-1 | CSAKPTDSYEQYF
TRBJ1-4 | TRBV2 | CASFSRSEKLFF
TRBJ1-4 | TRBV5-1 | CASSSGGQYNEKLFF
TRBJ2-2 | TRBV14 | CASSLRPGGELFF
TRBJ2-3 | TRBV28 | CASSGEVGGTFDSADTQYF
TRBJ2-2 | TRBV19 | CASSPRQGGTGELFF
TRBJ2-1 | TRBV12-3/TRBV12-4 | CASSFRGRSEQFF
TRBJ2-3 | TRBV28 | CASSSSGGAGDTQYF
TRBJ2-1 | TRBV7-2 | CASSQPGGGLKFF
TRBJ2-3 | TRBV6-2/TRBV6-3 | CASSYSIQGPLSTDTQYF
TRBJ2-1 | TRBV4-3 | CASSRLAAYNEQFF
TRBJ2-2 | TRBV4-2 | CASSQERTAAGELFF
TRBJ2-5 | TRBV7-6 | CASSLGAGGSETQYF
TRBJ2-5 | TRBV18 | CASSPPNQQETQYF
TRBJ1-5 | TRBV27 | CASSLGGAGSNQPQHF
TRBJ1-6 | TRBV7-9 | CASSPWGSPLHF
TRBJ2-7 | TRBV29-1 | CSVSDRYEQYF
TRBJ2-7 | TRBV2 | CASSEGLAGVGEQYF
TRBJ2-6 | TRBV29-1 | CSVVSLAGASGANVLTF
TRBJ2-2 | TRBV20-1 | CSARAPRDTGELFF
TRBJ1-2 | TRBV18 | CASSPDKLYGYTF
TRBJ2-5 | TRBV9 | CASSVQNSEETQYF
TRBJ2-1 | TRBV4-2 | CASSQVRGAYNEQFF
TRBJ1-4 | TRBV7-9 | CASNMDGPNEKLFF
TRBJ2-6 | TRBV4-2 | CASSLQGARTGANVLTF
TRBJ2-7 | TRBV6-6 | CASRTGDEQYF
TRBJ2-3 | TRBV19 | CASSGEPGVPDRDTQYF
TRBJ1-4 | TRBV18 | CASSPYRDGGEKLFF
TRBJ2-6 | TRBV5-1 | CASSLAPNSGANVLTF
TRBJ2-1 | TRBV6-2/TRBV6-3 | CASLGLGDEQFF
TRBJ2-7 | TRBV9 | CASGAVLGEQYF
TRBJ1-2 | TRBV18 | CASSLATGQGTHGYTF
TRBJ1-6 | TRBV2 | CASRSLNSPLHF
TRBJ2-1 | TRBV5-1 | CASSPTMLAGGYNEQFF
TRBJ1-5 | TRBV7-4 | CASSPFNSNQPQHF
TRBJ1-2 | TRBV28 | CASSLAVYGYTF
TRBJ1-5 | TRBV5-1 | CASSLDGRNQPQHF
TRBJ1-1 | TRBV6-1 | CASSDRQGIETFF
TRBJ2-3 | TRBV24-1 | CATSDRDRALGDTQYF
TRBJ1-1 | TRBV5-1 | CASRRSNMNTEAFF
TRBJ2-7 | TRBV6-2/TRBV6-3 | CASSTYDQGYEQYF
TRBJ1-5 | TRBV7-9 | CASSNTNQPQHF
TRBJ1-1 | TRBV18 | CARSPSMGLNTEAFF
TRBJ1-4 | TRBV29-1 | CSVGRKNEKLFF
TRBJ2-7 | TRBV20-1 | CSAIKGGLADEQYF
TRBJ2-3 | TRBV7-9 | CASSLGRTSSTDTQYF